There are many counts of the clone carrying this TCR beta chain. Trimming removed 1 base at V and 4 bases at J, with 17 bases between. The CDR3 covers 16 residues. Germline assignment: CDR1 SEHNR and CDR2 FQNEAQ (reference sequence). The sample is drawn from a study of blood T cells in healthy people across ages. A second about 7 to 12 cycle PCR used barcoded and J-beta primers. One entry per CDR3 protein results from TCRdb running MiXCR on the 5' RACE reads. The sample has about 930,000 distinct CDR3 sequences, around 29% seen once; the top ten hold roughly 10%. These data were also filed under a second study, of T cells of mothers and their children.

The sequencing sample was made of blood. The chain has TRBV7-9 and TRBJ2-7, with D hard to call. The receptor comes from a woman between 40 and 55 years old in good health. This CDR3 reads CASSLGIDGRSYEQYF. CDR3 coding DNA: TGTGCCAGCAGCTTAGGGATAGACGGACGCTCTTACGAGCAGTACTTC.